The 18 T cell receptor beta chains below were found in one sample sequenced in a study of blood T cell repertoires in COVID-19 (dated by TCRdb to the early 2020s). The method behind the library was the immunoSEQ multiplex PCR assay. TCRdb stores this immuneACCESS table with in-frame sequences only. Part of the clones is absent; in the studies checked, under half of the shortfall reflects unresolved V genes, and no reason is known for the rest. The sample profile shows about 200,000 clones; approximately 84% of them were found once. The ten biggest clones cover approximately 8.1% of the sample. The sequenced material came from peripheral blood. These receptors were obtained from a woman aged 50 to 60 with active or convalescent COVID-19.

The chain recombines TRBV28 with TRBJ1-2; 11 nucleotides agree with TRBD1. In germline, CDR1 is MDHEN, CDR2 SYDVKM. The CDR3 contains 15 residues. V lost 4 bases, J lost 2 bases, and 3 bases stayed unmatched. The CDR3 nucleotides are TGTGCCAGCAGTTCGGGACAGGGGGTGAACTATGGCTACACCTTC. It specifies CASSSGQGVNYGYTF.

The V and J genes are TRBV5-4 and TRBJ2-1, with TRBD2 as a possible D gene (7 bases). The CDR3 length is 15 residues. Germline V lookup: CDR1 SGHNT, CDR2 YYREEE (reference sequence). Trimming pared 3 bases from V and 8 bases from J, leaving 18 bases between. The CDR3 loop is CASSYGRSGGYEQFF. DNA for the CDR3: TGTGCCAGCAGCTACGGAAGGTCGGGGGGCTATGAGCAGTTCTTC.

V and J are TRBV30 and TRBJ1-2; perhaps TRBD1 as D (5 bases). In germline, CDR1 is GTSNPN, CDR2 SVGIG (reference sequence). This CDR3 is built from 15 residues. Trimming removed 2 bases at V and 0 bases at J, with 13 bases between. The CDR3 DNA is TGTGCCTGGAGTAGGGGCATGTTAGCTAACTATGGCTACACCTTC. Amino acid sequence: CAWSRGMLANYGYTF.

The chain has TRBV7-2 and TRBJ2-7, with 14 bases aligning to TRBD2. The junction had 10 bases not matched to a gene; V was cut back by 6 bases and J by 9 bases. Looked up from germline, CDR1 is SGHTA and CDR2 is FQGNSA. This CDR3 has 15 residues. CDR3 bases: TGTGCCAGCAGTCCGACTAGCGGGAGGGTCCGAGGGCAGTACTTC. Protein product: CASSPTSGRVRGQYF.

This chain connects TRBV27 to TRBJ2-2; 9 bases are a match to TRBD2. Germline V lookup: CDR1 MNHEY, CDR2 SMNVEV (reference sequence). This CDR3 spans 14 amino acids. The V gene end was trimmed by 8 bases and the J gene end by 4 bases; junction bases not matched to a gene: 5. CDR3 DNA sequence: TGTGCCAGCCGGGCGGGGGGGGCCACCGGGGAGCTGTTTTTT. This gives the protein CASRAGGATGELFF.

The V call is TRBV18, the J call TRBJ2-5; 8 nucleotides match TRBD1. The V segment lost 1 base and the J segment 1 base; nucleotides outside the gene matches: 2. Germline V lookup: CDR1 KGHSH, CDR2 LQKENI. This CDR3 region has 15 residues. As DNA, the CDR3 is TGTGCCAGCTCACCACTTGGACAGGGCCAAGAGACCCAGTACTTC. This codes for CASSPLGQGQETQYF.

V and J are TRBV30 and TRBJ1-6, with 9 bases fitting TRBD1. V dropped 0 bases and J dropped 10; count of bases not matched to a gene: 4. This CDR3 spans 14 amino acids. In germline, CDR1 is GTSNPN, CDR2 SVGIG (reference sequence). The CDR3 loop reads CAWSVDRGGSPLHF. As DNA, the CDR3 is TGTGCCTGGAGTGTAGACAGGGGGGGGTCACCCCTCCACTTT.

The chain is built from TRBV6-2 or TRBV6-3 and TRBJ2-7; D call uncertain. The germline V gene encodes CDR1 MNHEY and CDR2 SVGEGT. Trimming stripped 6 bases from V and 2 bases from J, with 11 bases between. The CDR3 extends over 13 amino acids. CDR3 nucleotide sequence: TGTGCCAGCAGCAACAGTGGGCCCTACGAGCAGTACTTC. Protein sequence: CASSNSGPYEQYF.

The V gene is TRBV3-1 (or the pseudogene TRBV3-2), the J gene TRBJ1-2; weak D call: TRBD1 (5 bases). CDR3 length: 13 residues. V lost 4 bases and J 5 bases, leaving 11 bases between the germline ends. The germline CDR1 and CDR2 sequences are LGHDT and YNNKEL (reference sequence). The CDR3 spells CASSRGGDYGYTF. CDR3 sequence (DNA): TGTGCCAGCAGCCGCGGAGGGGATTATGGCTACACCTTC.

The chain carries TRBV3-1 (or the pseudogene TRBV3-2) and TRBJ2-7, with D uncertain. Trimming pared 3 bases from V and 6 bases from J, leaving 15 bases between. The germline CDR1 and CDR2 sequences are LGHDT and YNNKEL (reference sequence). The CDR3 is 14 residues long. CDR3 nucleotides: TGTGCCAGCAGCCATCCTATAGCCTCCCGCGAGCAGTACTTC. It encodes CASSHPIASREQYF.

This clone was seen a handful of times. The CDR3 spells CASSIPSFRDWYTF. Here the CDR3 DNA reads TGTGCCAGCAGCATCCCCTCTTTCAGGGACTGGTACACCTTC. The chain combines TRBV7-9 with TRBJ1-2, with D maybe TRBD1 (5 bases). Germline values: CDR1 SEHNR, CDR2 FQNEAQ (reference sequence). The CDR3 consists of 14 residues. The germline V and J ends were trimmed by 5 bases and 11 bases, with 21 bases remaining between them.

The chain links TRBV5-6 to TRBJ2-7; 7 positions match TRBD1. The CDR3 is 13 residues long. Losses at the gene ends were 4 bases for V and 6 bases for J; bases not matched to a gene: 7. The germline V gene encodes CDR1 SGHDT and CDR2 YYEEEE. The CDR3 coding sequence is TGTGCCAGCAGCCTGGGTAGGGGGCTCGAGCAGTACGTC. Translating it yields CASSLGRGLEQYV.

The chain combines TRBV6-4 with TRBJ1-2; D may be TRBD1 (5 bases). The germline V gene encodes CDR1 MRHNA and CDR2 SNTAGT. CDR3 length: 14 amino acids. Trimming pared 2 bases from V and 6 bases from J, leaving 13 bases between. DNA for the CDR3: TGTGCCAGCAGTGACGGGGCAGGGTCTGATGGCTACACCTTC. It translates to CASSDGAGSDGYTF.

The chain couples TRBV18 to TRBJ2-1; TRBD2 is a possible D gene (5 bases). The V gene's germline CDR1 is KGHSH and CDR2 LQKENI. This CDR3 has 16 residues. Trimming took off 2 bases at V and 0 bases at J, with 11 bases between the two ends. Here the CDR3 DNA reads TGTGCCAGCTCACCAACCACGGGGAGCTCCTACAATGAGCAGTTCTTC. This encodes CASSPTTGSSYNEQFF.

The J gene is TRBJ2-2, the V gene TRBV28; possible D gene TRBD2, 6 bases. From germline, CDR1 is MDHEN and CDR2 SYDVKM. Trimming stripped 5 bases from V and 3 bases from J, with 10 bases between. The CDR3 contains 14 residues. The CDR3 nucleotides are TGTGCCAGCAGTCTGGGACTCCACACCGGGGAGCTGTTTTTT. Translated: CASSLGLHTGELFF.

The chain has TRBV28 and TRBJ1-2; TRBD1 matches at 7 bases. CDR1 and CDR2 from the germline V gene are MDHEN and SYDVKM. CDR3 length: 13 amino acids. V gave up 5 bases and J gave up 4 bases; unmatched junction bases: 4. This CDR3 reads CASSTTGVYGYTF. As DNA, the CDR3 is TGTGCCAGCAGTACTACAGGGGTCTATGGCTACACCTTC.

This chain uses TRBV18 with TRBJ2-5, with D possibly being TRBD2 (5 bases). The CDR3 extends over 13 amino acids. V shed 5 bases and J shed 3 bases, with 10 bases lying between them. The germline CDR1 and CDR2 sequences are KGHSH and LQKENI. The CDR3 here is CASSSSGKETQYF. CDR3 DNA: TGTGCCAGCTCAAGTTCCGGGAAAGAGACCCAGTACTTC. Complete variable domain (other parts from reference TRBV18 and TRBJ2-5): NAGVMQNPRHLVRRRGQEARLRCSPMKGHSHVYWYRQLPEEGLKFMVYLQKENIIDESGMPKERFSAEFPKEGPSILRIQQVVRGDSAAYFCASSSSGKETQYFGPGTRLLVL.

The rearrangement links TRBV19 to TRBJ2-7, with 10 bases that match TRBD2. The CDR3 is made up of 15 amino acids. Germline V lookup: CDR1 LNHDA, CDR2 SQIVND (reference sequence). Germline trimming cut 6 bases from V and 0 bases from J; bases unmatched to any gene: 5. The CDR3 protein is CASSLAGGSSYEQYF. In DNA form, the CDR3 reads TGTGCCAGTAGCTTAGCGGGGGGAAGCTCCTACGAGCAGTACTTC.